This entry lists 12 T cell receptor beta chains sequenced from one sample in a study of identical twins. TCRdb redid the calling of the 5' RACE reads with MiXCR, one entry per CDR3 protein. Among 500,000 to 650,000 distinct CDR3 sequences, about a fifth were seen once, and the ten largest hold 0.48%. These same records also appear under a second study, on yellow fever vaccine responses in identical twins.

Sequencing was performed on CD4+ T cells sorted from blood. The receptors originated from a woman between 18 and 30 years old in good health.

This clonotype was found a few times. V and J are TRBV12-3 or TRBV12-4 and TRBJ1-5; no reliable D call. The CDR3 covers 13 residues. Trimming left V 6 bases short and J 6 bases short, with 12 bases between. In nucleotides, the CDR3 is TGTGCCAGCAGCAAGAACTCGGGTCAGCCCCAGCATTTT. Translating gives CASSKNSGQPQHF.

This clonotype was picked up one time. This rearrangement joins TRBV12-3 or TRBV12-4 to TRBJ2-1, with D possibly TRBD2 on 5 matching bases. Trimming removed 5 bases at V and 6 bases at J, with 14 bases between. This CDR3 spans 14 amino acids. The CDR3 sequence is CASSANNGGNEQFF. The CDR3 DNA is TGTGCCAGCAGTGCCAACAATGGAGGCAATGAGCAGTTCTTC.

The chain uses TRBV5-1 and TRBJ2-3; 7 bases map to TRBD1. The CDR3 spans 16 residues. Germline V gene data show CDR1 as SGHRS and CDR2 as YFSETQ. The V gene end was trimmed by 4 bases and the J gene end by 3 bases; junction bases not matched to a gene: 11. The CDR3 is CASSHQTGLATDTQYF. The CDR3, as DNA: TGCGCCAGCAGCCACCAGACAGGGCTGGCGACAGATACGCAGTATTTT.

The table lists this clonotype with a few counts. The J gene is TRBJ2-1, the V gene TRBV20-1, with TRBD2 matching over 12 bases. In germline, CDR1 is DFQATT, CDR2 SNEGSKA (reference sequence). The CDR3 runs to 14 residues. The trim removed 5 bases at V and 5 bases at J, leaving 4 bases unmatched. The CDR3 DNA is TGCAGTGCTTCCACTAGCGGGGGGAACAATGAGCAGTTCTTC. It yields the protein CSASTSGGNNEQFF.

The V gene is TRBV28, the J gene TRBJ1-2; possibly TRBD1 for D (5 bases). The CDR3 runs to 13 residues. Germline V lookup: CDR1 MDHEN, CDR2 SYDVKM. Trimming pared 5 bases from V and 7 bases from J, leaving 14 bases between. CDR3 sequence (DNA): TGTGCCAGCAGTCTCGGGGCTGGGGGTGGCTACACCTTC. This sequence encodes CASSLGAGGGYTF.

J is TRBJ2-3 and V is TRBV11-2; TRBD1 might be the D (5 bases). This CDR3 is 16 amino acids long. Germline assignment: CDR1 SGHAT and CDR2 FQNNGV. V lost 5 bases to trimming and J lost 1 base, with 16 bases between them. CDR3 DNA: TGTGCCAGCAGCCGACTCTCAGGGCTCGGCACAGATACGCAGTATTTT. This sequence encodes CASSRLSGLGTDTQYF.

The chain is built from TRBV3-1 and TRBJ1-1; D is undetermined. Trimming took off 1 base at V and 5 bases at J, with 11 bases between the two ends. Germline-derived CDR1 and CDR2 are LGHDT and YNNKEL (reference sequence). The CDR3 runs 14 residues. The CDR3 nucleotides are TGTGCCAGCAGCCAAGCGGCGGGGAGGACTGAAGCTTTCTTT. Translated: CASSQAAGRTEAFF.

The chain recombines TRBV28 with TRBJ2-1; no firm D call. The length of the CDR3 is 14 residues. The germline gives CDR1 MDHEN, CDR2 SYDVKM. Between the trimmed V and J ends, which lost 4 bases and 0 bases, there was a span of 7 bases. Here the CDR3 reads CASSSTNSYNEQFF. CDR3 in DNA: TGTGCCAGCAGTTCCACAAACTCCTACAATGAGCAGTTCTTC.

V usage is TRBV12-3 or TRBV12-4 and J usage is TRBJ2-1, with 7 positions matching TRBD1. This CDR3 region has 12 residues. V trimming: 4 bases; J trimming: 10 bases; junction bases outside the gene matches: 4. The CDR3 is CASSSGTAEQFF. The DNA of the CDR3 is TGTGCCAGCAGTTCCGGGACAGCGGAGCAGTTCTTC.

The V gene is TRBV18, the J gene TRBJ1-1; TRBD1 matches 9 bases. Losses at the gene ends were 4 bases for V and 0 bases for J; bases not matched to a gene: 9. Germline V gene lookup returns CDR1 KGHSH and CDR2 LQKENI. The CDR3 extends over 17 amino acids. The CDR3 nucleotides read TGTGCCAGCTCACTAGGGACAGGGACGGTGATGAACACTGAAGCTTTCTTT. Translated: CASSLGTGTVMNTEAFF.

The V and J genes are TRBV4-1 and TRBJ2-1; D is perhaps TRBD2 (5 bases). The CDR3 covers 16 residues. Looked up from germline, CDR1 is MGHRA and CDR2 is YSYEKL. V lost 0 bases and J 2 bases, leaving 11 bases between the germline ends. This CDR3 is CASSQEPRTAYNEQFF. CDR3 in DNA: TGCGCCAGCAGCCAAGAACCCCGGACTGCCTACAATGAGCAGTTCTTC.

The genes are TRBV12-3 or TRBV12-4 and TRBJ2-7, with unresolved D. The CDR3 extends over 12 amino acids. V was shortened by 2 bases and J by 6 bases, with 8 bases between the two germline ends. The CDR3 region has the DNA TGTGCCAGCAGTTTATTGGGTTCCGAGCAGTACTTC. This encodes CASSLLGSEQYF.